This TCR beta chain was recovered during a study of blood T cell repertoires in COVID-19. Across the study: T cells, B-cell-depleted T cells, or PBMCs provided the cDNA or gDNA that served as material.

Individuals drawn from 24 US areas were about 18 to 100 years old. Allocation to cohorts depended on clinical history reported by the participants. Cohort 3 recovery required two negative PCRs, clearance, or symptom resolution. Trimming stripped 0 bases from V and 6 bases from J, with 12 bases between. The CDR3 sequence is 14 residues long. Germline values: CDR1 MGHRA, CDR2 YSYEKL. Profiled with immunoSEQ multiplex PCR; TCRdb holds only in-frame clones, not every one. Of 150,000 or so clones listed, about 79% are singletons. Input material: PBMCs or T cells enriched from blood (not recorded which). The chain joins TRBV4-1 to TRBJ2-7; the D is unclear. This TCR derives from a woman between 45 and 60 years old who had recovered from COVID-19. CDR3 sequence (DNA): TGCGCCAGCAGCCAAGATTCCCCACTCGGCGAGCAGTACTTC. It translates to CASSQDSPLGEQYF.